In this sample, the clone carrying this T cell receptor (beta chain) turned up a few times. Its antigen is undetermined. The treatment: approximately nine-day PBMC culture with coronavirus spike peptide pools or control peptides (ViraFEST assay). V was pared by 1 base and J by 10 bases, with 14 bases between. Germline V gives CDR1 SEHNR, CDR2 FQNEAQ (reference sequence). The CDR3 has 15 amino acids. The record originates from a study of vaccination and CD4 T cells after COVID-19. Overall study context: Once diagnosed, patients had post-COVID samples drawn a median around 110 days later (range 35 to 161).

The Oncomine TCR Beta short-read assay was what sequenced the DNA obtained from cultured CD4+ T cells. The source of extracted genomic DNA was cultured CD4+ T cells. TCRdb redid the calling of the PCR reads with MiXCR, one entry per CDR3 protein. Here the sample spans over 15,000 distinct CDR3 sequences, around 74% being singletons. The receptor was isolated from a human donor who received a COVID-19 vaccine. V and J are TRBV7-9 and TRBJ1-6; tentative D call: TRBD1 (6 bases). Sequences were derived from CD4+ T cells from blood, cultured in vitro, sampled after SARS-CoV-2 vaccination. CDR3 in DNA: TGTGCCAGCAGCTTAGAAGGGGGATTGGGGTCACCCCTCCACTTT. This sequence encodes CASSLEGGLGSPLHF.